Following are 26 T cell receptor beta chains from one sample sequenced in a study of T cells in localized non-small cell lung cancer. This table comes from immunoSEQ multiplex PCR, and its TCRdb copy is limited to in-frame clones, with some not included. The data hold roughly 34,000 clones, with around 84% observed a single time. This specimen consisted of peripheral blood, obtained before any cancer treatment. The receptors shown here come from a male donor at least 60 years old with stage III lung adenocarcinoma.

The genes are TRBV4-1 and TRBJ1-1; no firm D call. The CDR3 consists of 13 residues. Germline CDR1 and CDR2: MGHRA and YSYEKL. Trimming left V 4 bases short and J 3 bases short, with 9 bases between. The CDR3 is CASSRSGDTEAFF. The CDR3 DNA reads as TGCGCCAGCAGCCGCTCCGGGGACACTGAAGCTTTCTTT.

V gene TRBV6-1 combines with J gene TRBJ1-2; weak D call: TRBD1 (6 bases). In germline, CDR1 is MNHNS, CDR2 SASEGT. V lost 8 bases to trimming and J lost 1 base, with 14 bases between them. This CDR3 has 14 amino acids. The DNA of the CDR3 is TGTGCCAGCCTCAATTCGGACAGTAACTATGGCTACACCTTC. Residues: CASLNSDSNYGYTF.

The J gene is TRBJ1-4, the V gene TRBV2, with TRBD1 matching over 8 bases. CDR1 is SNHLY, CDR2 FYNNEI, per germline. This CDR3 comprises 13 residues. V was pared by 7 bases and J by 10 bases, with 8 bases of the junction left unmatched. The CDR3 protein is CASTPDRGGKLFF. The CDR3, as DNA: TGTGCCAGCACCCCAGACAGGGGTGGAAAACTGTTTTTT.

This chain uses TRBV6-1 with TRBJ1-4; possible D gene TRBD1, 5 bases. Germline assignment: CDR1 MNHNS and CDR2 SASEGT. Trimming left V 8 bases short and J 4 bases short, with 14 bases between. The CDR3 loop spans 14 amino acids. The CDR3, as DNA: TGTGCCAGCGGGGCGCGAGCTGGTAATGAAAAACTGTTTTTT. It is translated as CASGARAGNEKLFF.

CDR3: CTSSQDGLRQLGEQFF. The CDR3 DNA reads TGCACCAGCAGCCAAGATGGTCTCCGTCAGCTAGGTGAGCAGTTCTTC. The J gene is TRBJ2-1, the V gene TRBV1; the D call in the table, TRBD2, was not verified against the DNA. TRBV1 is classified as a pseudogene. The CDR3 has 16 amino acids.

This chain uses TRBV6-1 with TRBJ1-1; 7 bases are shared with TRBD1. CDR1 and CDR2 from the germline V gene are MNHNS and SASEGT. The CDR3 loop spans 14 amino acids. The J segment lost 5 bases and the V segment lost 4 bases, leaving 7 bases of the junction unmatched. CDR3 in DNA: TGTGCCAGCAGTGTAACAGGGGATAGGACTGAAGCTTTCTTT. Protein sequence: CASSVTGDRTEAFF.

V and J are TRBV5-1 and TRBJ2-1, with 8 bases matching TRBD2. This CDR3 is built from 16 residues. V shed 1 base and J 2 bases; nucleotides not matched to a gene: 5. Germline CDR1 reads SGHRS; CDR2 reads YFSETQ. The CDR3 DNA sequence: TGCGCCAGCAGCTTGAATAGCGGGGAAGCCTACAATGAGCAGTTCTTC. This translates into CASSLNSGEAYNEQFF.

The chain is built from TRBV2 and TRBJ1-2; possible D gene TRBD1, 6 bases. Germline values: CDR1 SNHLY, CDR2 FYNNEI. The CDR3 totals 14 residues. Trimming stripped 4 bases from V and 4 bases from J, with 13 bases between. The CDR3 loop is CASSVEQGPYGYTF. CDR3 DNA sequence: TGTGCCAGCAGTGTGGAACAGGGCCCCTATGGCTACACCTTC.

In this sample, this clone turned up once. The rearrangement joins TRBV7-9 to TRBJ1-1, with 8 nucleotides matching TRBD1. The V and J ends lost 4 bases and 3 bases, in that order; junction bases with no gene match: 13. This CDR3 is built from 17 residues. Germline CDR1 and CDR2: SEHNR and FQNEAQ (reference sequence). CDR3 nucleotide sequence: TGTGCCAGCAGCTCCGGGACAGGTGGAATGGGGGACACTGAAGCTTTCTTT. Translating gives CASSSGTGGMGDTEAFF. The full variable domain, completed using reference TRBV7-9 and TRBJ1-1, is DTGVSQNPRHKITKRGQNVTFRCDPISEHNRLYWYRQTLGQGPEFLTYFQNEAQLEKSRLLSDRFSAERPKGSFSTLEIQRTEQGDSAMYLCASSSGTGGMGDTEAFFGQGTRLTVV.

The chain is built from TRBV6-1 and TRBJ1-6; D ambiguous. Per the germline V gene, CDR1 is MNHNS and CDR2 is SASEGT. V gave up 2 bases and J gave up 14 bases, with 16 bases separating them. CDR3 length: 14 amino acids. CDR3: CASSERSDSATLHF. CDR3 nucleotide sequence: TGTGCCAGCAGTGAACGGTCGGATAGTGCCACCCTCCACTTT.

The chain links TRBV11-3 to TRBJ2-5; TRBD1 aligns across 8 bases. Germline values: CDR1 SGHNT, CDR2 YENEEA. Germline trimming cut 5 bases from V and 2 bases from J; bases unmatched to any gene: 4. The CDR3 contains 14 residues. The CDR3 loop reads CASSIGQGQETQYF. CDR3 DNA: TGTGCCAGCAGCATCGGACAGGGACAAGAGACCCAGTACTTC.

This sequence joins TRBV19 and TRBJ1-1; 7 bases are a match to TRBD1. J lost 9 bases, V lost 5 bases, and 15 bases had no gene match. The CDR3 loop spans 15 amino acids. Germline V gene lookup returns CDR1 LNHDA and CDR2 SQIVND (reference sequence). Here the CDR3 DNA reads TGTGCCAGTAGTCCTGGGGACAGCCGAACAATCAAAGCTTTCTTT. This gives the protein CASSPGDSRTIKAFF.

This chain links TRBV5-5 with TRBJ1-1, with D uncertain. The V gene's germline CDR1 is SGHKS and CDR2 YYEKEE (reference sequence). The CDR3 runs 15 residues. V was cut by 4 bases and J by 6 bases, with 19 bases left in between. The CDR3 is CASSPRAQHAAEAFF. In nucleotides, the CDR3 is TGTGCCAGCAGCCCCCGGGCTCAGCACGCTGCTGAAGCTTTCTTT.

J is TRBJ1-3 and V is TRBV29-1; no clear D. The CDR3 length is 13 residues. Germline CDR1 reads SQVTM; CDR2 reads ANQGSEA. V lost 4 bases and J 7 bases, leaving 14 bases between the germline ends. This CDR3 reads CSVAAGLGNTIYF. The DNA for the CDR3 is TGCAGCGTTGCGGCGGGTTTAGGGAACACCATATATTTT.

The chain has TRBV28 and TRBJ1-4; D is unclear. In germline, CDR1 is MDHEN, CDR2 SYDVKM. The CDR3 is 12 amino acids. V lost 8 bases, J lost 7 bases, and 11 bases lay in between. CDR3 protein: CASGFFGEKLFF. The CDR3, as DNA: TGTGCCAGCGGGTTTTTTGGTGAAAAACTGTTTTTT. The variable domain in full, with the rest retrieved from reference TRBV28 and TRBJ1-4, is DVKVTQSSRYLVKRTGEKVFLECVQDMDHENMFWYRQDPGLGLRLIYFSYDVKMKEKGDIPEGYSVSREKKERFSLILESASTNQTSMYLCASGFFGEKLFFGSGTQLSVL.

V usage is TRBV19 and J usage is TRBJ2-2, with a weak D call TRBD2 (6 bases). Germline CDR1 reads LNHDA; CDR2 reads SQIVND (reference sequence). V shed 5 bases and J shed 4 bases, with 23 bases lying between them. The CDR3 loop spans 18 amino acids. Here the CDR3 reads CASSPPPGRRGSTGELFF. The CDR3 nucleotides read TGTGCCAGTAGTCCTCCCCCAGGGAGGAGGGGTTCCACCGGGGAGCTGTTTTTT.

The chain carries TRBV30 and TRBJ1-3, with 10 positions matching TRBD1. In germline, CDR1 is GTSNPN, CDR2 SVGIG (reference sequence). The ends lost 4 bases at V and 7 bases at J; junction bases unmatched: 4. CDR3 length: 13 residues. CDR3 bases: TGTGCCTGGACCTGGACAGGGGGTAACACCATATATTTT. Residues: CAWTWTGGNTIYF.

Only a few counts were recorded for this clone. The gene calls are TRBV2 and TRBJ1-1; D uncertain. This CDR3 comprises 13 residues. Trimming pared 4 bases from V and 1 base from J, leaving 7 bases between. Germline V lookup: CDR1 SNHLY, CDR2 FYNNEI. CDR3 coding DNA: TGTGCCAGCAGTGTAGTAGAGAACACTGAAGCTTTCTTT. Its protein is CASSVVENTEAFF.

The chain couples TRBV19 to TRBJ2-5; 11 bases agree with TRBD2. The J segment lost 5 bases and the V segment lost 1 base, leaving 6 bases of the junction unmatched. This CDR3 spans 16 amino acids. From germline, CDR1 is LNHDA and CDR2 SQIVND (reference sequence). The CDR3 DNA follows: TGTGCCAGTAGTATAGTGGGGACTAGCGGCGTCGAGACCCAGTACTTC. It encodes CASSIVGTSGVETQYF.

The chain combines TRBV5-1 with TRBJ2-5; 8 nucleotides match TRBD2. The CDR3 has 15 residues. The V gene end was trimmed by 0 bases and the J gene end by 5 bases; junction bases not matched to a gene: 6. Germline CDR1 is SGHRS and CDR2 is YFSETQ. The DNA for the CDR3 is TGCGCCAGCAGCTTGGACACGGGAGGGACGGAGACCCAGTACTTC. Protein sequence: CASSLDTGGTETQYF.

The chain is built from TRBV6-1 and TRBJ2-5; 7 bases line up with TRBD2. Germline CDR1 is MNHNS and CDR2 is SASEGT. The junction had 6 bases not matched to a gene; V was cut back by 6 bases and J by 5 bases. The CDR3 runs 13 residues. This CDR3 reads CASRPGGWETQYF. The CDR3 DNA sequence: TGTGCCAGCAGGCCGGGAGGATGGGAGACCCAGTACTTC.

The chain carries TRBV29-1 and TRBJ2-1, with D possibly TRBD1 on 5 matching bases. With 1 base removed from V and 6 bases from J, the gap between germline ends came to 19 bases. Germline V gene lookup returns CDR1 SQVTM and CDR2 ANQGSEA. This CDR3 is 16 amino acids long. CDR3 DNA sequence: TGCAGCGTTGAAGTAACCCCAGGGATGGTCGGCAATGAGCAGTTCTTC. Protein: CSVEVTPGMVGNEQFF.

The sample holds a few counts of this clone. This sequence joins TRBV5-4 and TRBJ1-6; D remains unclear. Trimming shortened V by 7 bases and J by 0 bases, and 14 bases separated the two germline ends. Germline CDR1 is SGHNT and CDR2 is YYREEE (reference sequence). There are 16 residues in the CDR3. The CDR3 protein is CASGSGSSSYNSPLHF. The CDR3 bases are TGTGCCAGCGGCTCCGGGTCTAGCTCCTATAATTCACCCCTCCACTTT.

In this sample, this clone turned up a few times. The rearrangement joins TRBV5-1 to TRBJ1-5; D is undetermined. The ends were cut back, 5 bases at V and 4 bases at J, with 10 bases in the middle. CDR3 size: 13 residues. Germline V gene sequence: CDR1 SGHRS, CDR2 YFSETQ. The CDR3 DNA is TGCGCCAGCAGTGTGGGCGGGAATCAGCCCCAGCATTTT. Protein: CASSVGGNQPQHF.

V and J are TRBV19 and TRBJ1-6, with D maybe TRBD1 (6 bases). This CDR3 spans 16 amino acids. Trimming removed 3 bases from V and 10 bases from J, with 19 bases in between. Per the germline V gene, CDR1 is LNHDA and CDR2 is SQIVND (reference sequence). The CDR3: CASSISGVQGSSPLHF. In DNA, the CDR3 is TGTGCCAGTAGTATCTCAGGTGTACAGGGAAGCTCACCCCTCCACTTT.

The V gene is TRBV19, the J gene TRBJ2-5; perhaps TRBD2 as D (6 bases). Trimming left V 2 bases short and J 2 bases short, with 15 bases between. The length of the CDR3 is 16 residues. Germline V lookup: CDR1 LNHDA, CDR2 SQIVND (reference sequence). The CDR3 here is CASSIWGGGGQETQYF. Written as DNA, the CDR3 is TGTGCCAGTAGTATATGGGGCGGTGGGGGGCAAGAGACCCAGTACTTC.